One and the same sample provided the 29 T cell receptor beta chains below, sequenced in a study of cytomegalovirus exposure and HLA in healthy donors. Method: immunoSEQ multiplex PCR; TCRdb's copy keeps in-frame clones and lacks some. The sample lists fewer than 200,000 clones; about nine tenths were seen once. Sequenced material: PBMCs. These receptors were collected from a man aged 18 to 30 in good health and CMV-seropositive.

The rearrangement links TRBV6-5 to TRBJ1-2, with D maybe TRBD1 (6 bases). CDR3 size: 14 residues. Germline CDR1 MNHEY, CDR2 SVGAGI. V was trimmed by 6 bases and J by 2 bases, leaving 13 bases between them. This chain's CDR3 is CASSPTGTNYGYTF. The CDR3 coding sequence is TGTGCCAGCAGCCCAACCGGGACAAACTATGGCTACACCTTC.

This chain uses TRBV6-1 with TRBJ2-7; D unclear. Germline V gene data show CDR1 as MNHNS and CDR2 as SASEGT. Trimming took 10 bases from V and 5 from J, leaving 12 bases between them. There are 11 residues in the CDR3. The CDR3 coding sequence is TGTGCCACCCTTTATTTCCACGAGCAGTACTTC. Its protein is CATLYFHEQYF.

CDR3 in DNA: TGTGCCAGCAGTCGGGGGGGAGAGACCCAGTACTTC. Translation: CASSRGGETQYF. The chain employs TRBV25-1 and TRBJ2-5; 8 bases fit TRBD2. Germline CDR1 MGHDK, CDR2 SYGVNS. The CDR3 is 12 amino acids. V trimming: 5 bases; J trimming: 4 bases; junction bases outside the gene matches: 0.

CDR3 region: CASTRNPGTEAFF. The CDR3 DNA sequence: TGTGCCAGCACTAGGAACCCTGGGACTGAAGCTTTCTTT. The rearrangement links TRBV9 to TRBJ1-1, with D unresolved. V lost 6 bases and J 5 bases, leaving 14 bases between the germline ends. This CDR3 comprises 13 residues. Germline V gene data show CDR1 as SGDLS and CDR2 as YYNGEE.

The rearrangement joins TRBV10-3 to TRBJ1-2, with 8 bases matching TRBD1. Trimming at V came to 4 bases and at J to 4 bases, leaving 14 bases not matched to a gene. The CDR3 contains 17 residues. CDR1 ENHRY and CDR2 SYGVKD come from the germline V gene. The CDR3 is CAISVRPKTGDSYGYTF. The CDR3 DNA sequence: TGTGCCATCAGTGTACGGCCAAAGACAGGGGATAGCTATGGCTACACCTTC.

This clone has just a few counts. The chain carries TRBV7-9 and TRBJ1-2; the match to TRBD1 covers 7 bases. The CDR3 covers 13 residues. With 5 bases clipped from V and 4 bases from J, the junction kept 4 bases outside the gene matches. CDR1 is SEHNR, CDR2 FQNEAQ, per germline (reference sequence). The CDR3 loop is CASSPRDSYGYTF. Written as DNA, the CDR3 is TGTGCCAGCAGCCCTAGGGACAGCTATGGCTACACCTTC.

The CDR3 sequence is CASSHRDRREKLFF. Written as DNA, the CDR3 is TGCGCCAGCAGCCACCGGGACAGGCGAGAAAAACTGTTTTTT. The chain has TRBV5-1 and TRBJ1-4; 8 bases line up with TRBD1. CDR3 length: 14 residues. V lost 4 bases to trimming and J lost 8 bases; unmatched junction nucleotides: 7. Germline V gene data show CDR1 as SGHRS and CDR2 as YFSETQ.

This clone showed up just once. This rearrangement joins TRBV18 to TRBJ2-2; a weak D match, TRBD1 (6 bases). The CDR3 has 16 amino acids. The V end was cut by 5 bases, the J end by 4 bases, with 17 bases between. Per germline, CDR1 KGHSH and CDR2 LQKENI. The CDR3, as DNA: TGTGCCAGCTCAGCGAAAGAGGGGGACGCCACCGGGGAGCTGTTTTTT. Its protein is CASSAKEGDATGELFF.

This sequence joins TRBV13 and TRBJ1-1, with D perhaps TRBD1 (6 bases). CDR3 length: 11 amino acids. With 5 bases removed from V and 10 bases from J, the gap between germline ends came to 11 bases. CDR1 is PRHDT and CDR2 is FYEKMQ in the germline V gene (reference sequence). The CDR3 coding sequence is TGTGCCAGCAGCGCAGGGGTTGGAGCTTTCTTT. Encoded protein: CASSAGVGAFF.

The chain employs TRBV13 and TRBJ1-2, with a weak D call TRBD1 (6 bases). CDR1 is PRHDT, CDR2 FYEKMQ, per germline (reference sequence). With 5 bases removed from V and 0 bases from J, the gap between germline ends came to 10 bases. The CDR3 consists of 14 residues. CDR3 sequence (DNA): TGTGCCAGCAGCCGACAGGCGTCTAACTATGGCTACACCTTC. It translates to CASSRQASNYGYTF.

The genes are TRBV30 and TRBJ2-7; D is unclear. Germline loops: CDR1 GTSNPN, CDR2 SVGIG (reference sequence). The V gene lost 0 bases and the J gene lost 4 bases, with 7 bases spanning the gap. The CDR3 contains 12 residues. Here the CDR3 reads CAWSVHTYEQYF. In DNA form, the CDR3 reads TGTGCCTGGAGTGTTCATACTTACGAGCAGTACTTC.

The CDR3 is CASSSRQAERGEQYF. For the CDR3, the DNA is TGTGCCAGCAGCTCCAGACAGGCGGAACGGGGCGAGCAGTACTTC. The rearrangement uses TRBV7-3 and TRBJ2-7, with D possibly being TRBD1 (6 bases). This CDR3 region has 15 residues. Germline CDR1 SGHTA, CDR2 FQGTGA. V gave up 4 bases and J gave up 6 bases, with 19 bases separating them.

V is TRBV7-8 and J is TRBJ2-5; D perhaps matches TRBD2 (6 bases). This CDR3 is 16 amino acids long. CDR1 SGHVS and CDR2 FQNEAQ come from the germline V gene. Trimming removed 3 bases from V and 4 bases from J, with 18 bases in between. For the CDR3, the DNA is TGTGCCAGCAGCTTGGCGGGGTTCGCCCTGAGAGAGACCCAGTACTTC. Its translation is CASSLAGFALRETQYF.

The chain employs TRBV6-5 and TRBJ2-7; 7 bases match TRBD1. The V segment lost 6 bases and the J segment 1 base; nucleotides outside the gene matches: 9. Germline CDR1 and CDR2: MNHEY and SVGAGI. This CDR3 region has 15 residues. As DNA, the CDR3 is TGTGCCAGCAGGCACCGGGACAGATTTTCCTACGAGCAGTACTTC. Translating gives CASRHRDRFSYEQYF.

The V and J genes are TRBV5-1 and TRBJ1-4; 8 nucleotides line up with TRBD1. The CDR3 consists of 14 residues. Trimming removed 4 bases from V and 7 bases from J; junction bases left unmatched: 6. The germline V gene encodes CDR1 SGHRS and CDR2 YFSETQ. DNA for the CDR3: TGCGCCAGCAGCGGAGGGACAGGTGGTGAAAAACTGTTTTTT. This gives the protein CASSGGTGGEKLFF.

The J gene is TRBJ1-2, the V gene TRBV7-9; D remains ambiguous. Germline V CDR1 and CDR2: SEHNR, FQNEAQ (reference sequence). Trimming removed 5 bases at V and 5 bases at J, with 15 bases between. The CDR3 spans 14 residues. CDR3 amino acids: CASSPISAEYGYTF. In DNA, the CDR3 is TGTGCCAGCAGCCCCATCTCAGCGGAGTATGGCTACACCTTC.

The chain combines TRBV30 with TRBJ2-5; the D gene is possibly TRBD1 (5 bases). Germline-derived CDR1 and CDR2 are GTSNPN and SVGIG (reference sequence). This CDR3 has 13 amino acids. V shed 1 base and J shed 9 bases, with 15 bases lying between them. The CDR3 bases are TGTGCCTGGAGTGGGGGCTATGATACGCCCCAGTACTTC. It yields the protein CAWSGGYDTPQYF.

The V call is TRBV25-1, the J call TRBJ1-3, with TRBD1 as a possible D gene (5 bases). The CDR3 sequence is 17 residues long. V was cut by 0 bases and J by 0 bases, with 12 bases left in between. Germline CDR1 MGHDK, CDR2 SYGVNS. This CDR3 reads CASSEYYSTVSGNTIYF. The CDR3 DNA is TGTGCCAGCAGTGAATATTATTCGACAGTCTCTGGAAACACCATATATTTT. Based on the CDR3 plus reference TRBV25-1 and TRBJ1-3, the full variable domain is EADIYQTPRYLVIGTGKKITLECSQTMGHDKMYWYQQDPGMELHLIHYSYGVNSTEKGDLSSESTVSRIRTEHFPLTLESARPSHTSQYLCASSEYYSTVSGNTIYFGEGSWLTVV.

CDR3 DNA: TGTGCCAGCAGCGTTAGTGCGGTGAACACTGAAGCTTTCTTT. Amino acids: CASSVSAVNTEAFF. The V call is TRBV9, the J call TRBJ1-1; D remains ambiguous. The germline V gene encodes CDR1 SGDLS and CDR2 YYNGEE. The CDR3 has 14 amino acids. V was shortened by 2 bases and J by 0 bases, with 8 bases between the two germline ends.

The chain recombines TRBV4-3 with TRBJ2-2; 7 nucleotides agree with TRBD2. There are 16 residues in the CDR3. Trimming took 4 bases from V and 2 from J; bases not matched to a gene: 7. Germline CDR1 LGHNA, CDR2 YSLEER. Here the CDR3 DNA reads TGCGCCAGCAGCCCCTCCAGCGGGACCAACACCGGGGAGCTGTTTTTT. Residues: CASSPSSGTNTGELFF.

The chain combines TRBV30 with TRBJ2-1; D is perhaps TRBD2 (5 bases). Germline lookup yields CDR1 GTSNPN and CDR2 SVGIG (reference sequence). Trimming shortened V by 5 bases and J by 0 bases, and 14 bases separated the two germline ends. The CDR3 runs 15 residues. The CDR3 here is CAWALSGGSYNEQFF. In nucleotides, the CDR3 is TGTGCCTGGGCCTTGAGCGGAGGCTCCTACAATGAGCAGTTCTTC. The variable domain in full, completed from reference TRBV30 and TRBJ2-1, reads SQTIHQWPATLVQPVGSPLSLECTVEGTSNPNLYWYRQAAGRGLQLLFYSVGIGQISSEVPQNLSASRPQDRQFILSSKKLLLSDSGFYLCAWALSGGSYNEQFFGPGTRLTVL.

The gene calls are TRBV7-6 and TRBJ2-7; D gene uncertain. The germline V gene encodes CDR1 SGHVS and CDR2 FNYEAQ. V was trimmed by 1 base and J by 2 bases, leaving 9 bases between them. CDR3 size: 14 residues. This CDR3 is CASSLGPITYEQYF. The CDR3 DNA reads as TGTGCCAGCAGCTTAGGGCCAATTACCTACGAGCAGTACTTC.

The rearrangement joins TRBV2 to TRBJ1-3; no clear D gene. This CDR3 has 14 amino acids. The V gene's germline CDR1 is SNHLY and CDR2 FYNNEI. Trimming shortened V by 4 bases and J by 0 bases, and 7 bases separated the two germline ends. CDR3 loop: CASSVPSSGNTIYF. DNA of the CDR3: TGTGCCAGCAGTGTGCCCAGCTCTGGAAACACCATATATTTT.

The CDR3 region has the DNA TGTGCCAGCAGCTCGACTAGCGGCACAGATACGCAGTATTTT. This translates into CASSSTSGTDTQYF. The chain recombines TRBV5-6 with TRBJ2-3; 8 bases align to TRBD2. Germline V gene sequence: CDR1 SGHDT, CDR2 YYEEEE. Trimming took 3 bases from V and 1 from J; bases not matched to a gene: 1. This CDR3 contains 14 residues.

The chain has TRBV30 and TRBJ1-1; no firm D call. The CDR3 is 13 amino acids. Germline CDR1 GTSNPN, CDR2 SVGIG (reference sequence). Between the trimmed V and J ends, which lost 2 bases and 7 bases, there was a span of 14 bases. CDR3 nucleotide sequence: TGTGCCTGGAGTACGGGTCCGGCGGGTGAAGCTTTCTTT. Translation gives CAWSTGPAGEAFF.

V gene TRBV7-6 combines with J gene TRBJ2-7; D possibly corresponds to TRBD2 (6 bases). Germline assignment: CDR1 SGHVS and CDR2 FNYEAQ. V was shortened by 4 bases and J by 0 bases, with 10 bases between the two germline ends. The CDR3 totals 14 residues. The CDR3 reads CASSSSGVSYEQYF. The CDR3 DNA reads TGTGCCAGCAGCTCCTCGGGGGTCTCCTACGAGCAGTACTTC.

To note about this clone: Sequence at one end of the junction differs from germline and may be a read error. Here the CDR3 reads CASSSGQGGQETQYF. The CDR3 DNA follows: TGTGCTAGCAGCTCCGGTCAGGGGGGACAAGAGACCCAGTACTTC. The rearrangement links TRBV7-7 to TRBJ2-5; D may be TRBD1 (7 bases). CDR1 is SSHAT, CDR2 FNYEAQ, per germline (reference sequence). The CDR3 consists of 15 residues.

The gene calls are TRBV19 and TRBJ2-1; 8 positions agree with TRBD2. This CDR3 is built from 15 residues. Germline CDR1 reads LNHDA; CDR2 reads SQIVND (reference sequence). Germline trimming cut 5 bases from V and 0 bases from J; bases unmatched to any gene: 3. CDR3 in DNA: TGTGCCAGTAGTCCCAGCGGGAGCTCCTACAATGAGCAGTTCTTC. It codes for CASSPSGSSYNEQFF.

The chain has TRBV7-3 and TRBJ2-1; perhaps TRBD2 as D (7 bases). The germline V and J ends were trimmed by 3 bases and 0 bases, with 12 bases remaining between them. This CDR3 comprises 16 residues. CDR1 is SGHTA and CDR2 is FQGTGA in the germline V gene. In DNA, the CDR3 is TGTGCCAGCAGCTTCGGGGGCGGGAGCTCCTACAATGAGCAGTTCTTC. Its protein product is CASSFGGGSSYNEQFF.